Each of the 27 T cell receptor beta chains below was sequenced from the same sample in a study of monozygotic twins with inflammatory bowel disease. Each CDR3 protein gets one entry in TCRdb, which reprocessed the 5' RACE reads and gives no DNA. The specimen's table records just over 300,000 distinct CDR3 sequences. Sequencing was done on a sample of blood. The receptor source for this set is a human donor with ulcerative colitis or Crohn's disease, or a healthy co-twin of an affected twin (not recorded which).

The chain links TRBV11-2 to TRBJ2-2; TCRdb proposes TRBD1, but this gene call is untestable without DNA. From germline, CDR1 is SGHAT and CDR2 FQNNGV. This CDR3 region has 14 residues. CDR3 loop: CASSLELGAGELFF.

V gene TRBV20-1 combines with J gene TRBJ1-5; as DNA is missing, the TRBD1 call by TCRdb cannot be tested. This CDR3 spans 13 amino acids. The germline V gene has CDR1 DFQATT and CDR2 SNEGSKA (reference sequence). Here the CDR3 reads CSARRGTGQPQHF.

The chain recombines TRBV14 with TRBJ2-3; there is no DNA to check the TCRdb D call of TRBD2. Germline V gene sequence: CDR1 SGHDN, CDR2 FVKESK. The CDR3 totals 16 residues. This CDR3 reads CASSQYGGQATDTQYF.

This chain connects TRBV5-5 to TRBJ2-7. The V gene's germline CDR1 is SGHKS and CDR2 YYEKEE (reference sequence). The CDR3 sequence is 14 residues long. The CDR3 loop is CARSLDRPSYEQYF.

The V call is TRBV12-3 or TRBV12-4, the J call TRBJ2-2; TCRdb reports TRBD1, a call that lacks DNA to check it against. The CDR3 is made up of 16 amino acids. CDR3: CASSRTGPQGTGELFF.

The V gene is TRBV5-4, the J gene TRBJ2-1; TCRdb selects TRBD2, and the lack of DNA leaves this call unchecked. The CDR3 runs to 14 residues. Per the germline V gene, CDR1 is SGHNT and CDR2 is YYREEE (reference sequence). CDR3 amino acids: CASSHHSKRNEQFF.

The rearrangement uses TRBV20-1 and TRBJ2-2; the D call of TRBD1 rests on TCRdb alone, since no DNA is present to check it. The germline gives CDR1 DFQATT, CDR2 SNEGSKA (reference sequence). The CDR3 totals 15 residues. This CDR3 is CSALPGTGGLGELFF.

The chain couples TRBV12-3 or TRBV12-4 to TRBJ2-3; the D call of TRBD2 rests on TCRdb alone, since no DNA is present to check it. The length of the CDR3 is 17 residues. CDR3: CASRSLGSGRTTDTQYF.

The chain carries TRBV7-2 and TRBJ2-4. The CDR3 spans 16 residues. CDR1 is SGHTA and CDR2 is FQGNSA in the germline V gene. The CDR3 reads CASSLQLAQTKNIQYF.

The chain recombines TRBV5-1 with TRBJ2-1; with no DNA, the TCRdb D assignment of TRBD2 cannot be verified. The CDR3 covers 14 residues. CDR1 and CDR2 (germline): SGHRS, YFSETQ. The CDR3: CASSLRTSRDEQFF.

The rearrangement joins TRBV3-1 to TRBJ2-7; absent DNA, TCRdb's TRBD1 call cannot be checked. Per the germline V gene, CDR1 is LGHDT and CDR2 is YNNKEL (reference sequence). This CDR3 is built from 13 residues. CDR3 amino acids: CASSQYRGLEQYF.

The chain has TRBV5-5 and TRBJ1-5; with no DNA, the TCRdb D assignment of TRBD1 cannot be verified. The CDR3 contains 12 residues. From germline, CDR1 is SGHKS and CDR2 YYEKEE (reference sequence). Here the CDR3 reads CASHSGDQPQHF.

CDR3: CSARVKRNTEAFF. V is TRBV20-1 and J is TRBJ1-1. The germline V gene has CDR1 DFQATT and CDR2 SNEGSKA (reference sequence). The CDR3 loop spans 13 amino acids.

V and J are TRBV14 and TRBJ1-4; absent DNA, TCRdb's TRBD1 call cannot be checked. The CDR3 is made up of 13 amino acids. CDR1 is SGHDN, CDR2 FVKESK, per germline. The CDR3: CASSQAGAVQLFF.

V is TRBV28 and J is TRBJ2-1; the TCRdb D gene call, TRBD1, has no DNA to confirm it. CDR1 is MDHEN, CDR2 SYDVKM, per germline. The CDR3 runs 13 residues. The CDR3 is CASRSGGENEQFF.

V usage is TRBV25-1 and J usage is TRBJ2-3; with no DNA, the TCRdb D assignment of TRBD2 cannot be verified. CDR1 MGHDK and CDR2 SYGVNS come from the germline V gene. This CDR3 comprises 15 residues. The CDR3 loop is CASSENSGSTDTQYF.

This chain joins TRBV19 and TRBJ1-2; TCRdb proposes TRBD1, but this gene call is untestable without DNA. CDR1 and CDR2 (germline): LNHDA, SQIVND (reference sequence). The CDR3 contains 15 residues. The CDR3 spells CASSVGTGVTYGYTF.

J is TRBJ1-6 and V is TRBV6-5. This CDR3 has 13 amino acids. Germline CDR1 reads MNHEY; CDR2 reads SVGAGI. The CDR3 spells CASRGASEGPLHF.

V is TRBV3-1 and J is TRBJ2-4; TCRdb's D gene call, TRBD2, goes unchecked for lack of DNA. Germline V gives CDR1 LGHDT, CDR2 YNNKEL (reference sequence). The CDR3 loop spans 20 amino acids. CDR3 amino acids: CASSFIHLLTGGRAKNIQYF.

This chain uses TRBV7-9 with TRBJ2-5; checking the TCRdb D call of TRBD1 is not possible without DNA. Per the germline V gene, CDR1 is SEHNR and CDR2 is FQNEAQ (reference sequence). The CDR3 has 14 residues. The CDR3 is CASRWTGPSQTQYF.

This chain joins TRBV5-1 and TRBJ1-6; TCRdb reports TRBD1, a call that lacks DNA to check it against. The CDR3 runs to 14 residues. Per germline, CDR1 SGHRS and CDR2 YFSETQ. The CDR3 loop reads CASSSAGGGSPLHF.

The CDR3: CASSYRGPAYEQYF. J is TRBJ2-7 and V is TRBV6-6; TCRdb's D call of TRBD2 is untestable without DNA. The germline V gene encodes CDR1 MNHNY and CDR2 SVGAGI (reference sequence). The CDR3 loop spans 14 amino acids.

V and J are TRBV5-6 and TRBJ1-5. In germline, CDR1 is SGHDT, CDR2 YYEEEE. CDR3 length equals 16 residues. CDR3 in amino acids: CASSLAGVFGNQPQHF.

The V and J genes are TRBV12-3 or TRBV12-4 and TRBJ1-1; TCRdb lists TRBD1, though no DNA is available to test this call. The CDR3 spans 15 residues. The CDR3 loop reads CASSFTGNGNTEAFF.

The rearrangement uses TRBV3-1 and TRBJ2-5. The germline CDR1 and CDR2 sequences are LGHDT and YNNKEL (reference sequence). This CDR3 is built from 16 residues. The CDR3 sequence: CASSQESWATGETQYF.

The CDR3 sequence is CASSSTRRGETQYF. The chain uses TRBV3-1 and TRBJ2-5; as DNA is missing, the TRBD2 call by TCRdb cannot be tested. This CDR3 is 14 amino acids long. Germline V CDR1 and CDR2: LGHDT, YNNKEL (reference sequence).

The CDR3 loop reads CASSPASGGYNEQFF. The chain combines TRBV18 with TRBJ2-1; TCRdb reports TRBD2, a call that lacks DNA to check it against. The V gene's germline CDR1 is KGHSH and CDR2 LQKENI. This CDR3 comprises 15 residues.